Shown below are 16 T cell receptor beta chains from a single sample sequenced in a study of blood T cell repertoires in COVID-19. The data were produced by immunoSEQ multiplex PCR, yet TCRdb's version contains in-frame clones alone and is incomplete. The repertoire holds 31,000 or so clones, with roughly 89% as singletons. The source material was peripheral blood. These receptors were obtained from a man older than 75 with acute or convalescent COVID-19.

CDR3 nucleotides: TGTGCCAGCAGAGGAGGGACAGGCTATGGTGAGACCCAGTACTTC. It specifies CASRGGTGYGETQYF. The rearrangement links TRBV2 to TRBJ2-5, with TRBD1 matching over 8 bases. The CDR3 is 15 amino acids. Germline V gene sequence: CDR1 SNHLY, CDR2 FYNNEI. Trimming removed 6 bases from V and 5 bases from J; junction bases left unmatched: 11.

CDR3 loop: CASSIPRGLGANVLTF. The CDR3 DNA follows: TGTGCCAGTAGTATTCCCAGGGGGCTAGGGGCCAACGTCCTGACTTTC. The genes are TRBV19 and TRBJ2-6; TRBD1 matches 8 bases. CDR1 and CDR2 from the germline V gene are LNHDA and SQIVND (reference sequence). V lost 3 bases, J lost 4 bases, and 5 bases stayed unmatched. CDR3 length equals 16 residues.

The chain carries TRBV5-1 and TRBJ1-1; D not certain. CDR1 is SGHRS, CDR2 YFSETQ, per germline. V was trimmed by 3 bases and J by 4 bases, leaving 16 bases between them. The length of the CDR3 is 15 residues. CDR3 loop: CASSSSTGTLTEAFF. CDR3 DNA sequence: TGCGCCAGCAGCTCGTCTACGGGAACCCTCACTGAAGCTTTCTTT.

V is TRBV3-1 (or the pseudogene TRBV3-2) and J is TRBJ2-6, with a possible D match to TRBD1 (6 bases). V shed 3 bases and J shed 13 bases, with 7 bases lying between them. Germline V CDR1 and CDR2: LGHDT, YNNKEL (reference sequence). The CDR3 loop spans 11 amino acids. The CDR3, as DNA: TGTGCCAGCAGCCAGGGGGCAGTCCTGACTTTC. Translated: CASSQGAVLTF.

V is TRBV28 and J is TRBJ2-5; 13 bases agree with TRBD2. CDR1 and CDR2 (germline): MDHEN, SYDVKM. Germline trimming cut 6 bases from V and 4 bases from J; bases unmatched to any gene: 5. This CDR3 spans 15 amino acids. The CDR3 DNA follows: TGTGCCAGCAGCCGACTAGCGGGAGGACGAGAGACCCAGTACTTC. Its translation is CASSRLAGGRETQYF. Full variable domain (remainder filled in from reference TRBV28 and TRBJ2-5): DVKVTQSSRYLVKRTGEKVFLECVQDMDHENMFWYRQDPGLGLRLIYFSYDVKMKEKGDIPEGYSVSREKKERFSLILESASTNQTSMYLCASSRLAGGRETQYFGPGTRLLVL.

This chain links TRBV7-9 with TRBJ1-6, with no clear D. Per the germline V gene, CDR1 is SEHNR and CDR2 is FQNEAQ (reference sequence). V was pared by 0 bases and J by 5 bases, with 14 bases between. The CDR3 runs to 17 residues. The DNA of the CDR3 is TGTGCCAGCAGCTTAGCAACTTCACAGAGGGATAATTCACCCCTCCACTTT. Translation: CASSLATSQRDNSPLHF.

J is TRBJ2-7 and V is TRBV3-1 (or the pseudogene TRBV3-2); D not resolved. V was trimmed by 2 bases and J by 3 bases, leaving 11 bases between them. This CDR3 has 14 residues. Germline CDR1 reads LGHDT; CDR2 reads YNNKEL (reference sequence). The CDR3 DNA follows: TGTGCCAGCAGCCAATTTGTTAGCAGCTACGAGCAGTACTTC. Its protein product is CASSQFVSSYEQYF.

Written as DNA, the CDR3 is TGTGCCAGCAGTTATATAGCCCCCTACAATGAGCAGTTCTTC. Translated: CASSYIAPYNEQFF. The rearrangement joins TRBV6-5 to TRBJ2-1, with D unresolved. The CDR3 is made up of 14 amino acids. CDR1 is MNHEY and CDR2 is SVGAGI in the germline V gene. Trimming took 3 bases from V and 2 from J, leaving 8 bases between them.

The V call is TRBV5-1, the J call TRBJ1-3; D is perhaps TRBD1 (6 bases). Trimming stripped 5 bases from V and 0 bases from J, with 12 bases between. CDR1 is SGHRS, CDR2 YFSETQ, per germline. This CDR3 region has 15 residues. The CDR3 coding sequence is TGCGCCAGCAGTCATCAGACAGGCTCTGGAAACACCATATATTTT. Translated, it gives CASSHQTGSGNTIYF.

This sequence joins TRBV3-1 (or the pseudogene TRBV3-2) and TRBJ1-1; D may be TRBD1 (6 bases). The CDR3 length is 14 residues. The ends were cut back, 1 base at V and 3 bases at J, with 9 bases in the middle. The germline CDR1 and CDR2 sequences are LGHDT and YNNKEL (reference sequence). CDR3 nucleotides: TGTGCCAGCAGCCAAGGTCCAGGGGACACTGAAGCTTTCTTT. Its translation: CASSQGPGDTEAFF.

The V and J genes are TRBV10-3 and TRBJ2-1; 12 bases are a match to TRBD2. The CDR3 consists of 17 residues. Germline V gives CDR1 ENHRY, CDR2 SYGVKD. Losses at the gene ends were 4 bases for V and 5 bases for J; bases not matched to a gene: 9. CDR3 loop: CAISGRLAGALDNEQFF. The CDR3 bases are TGTGCCATCAGTGGACGACTAGCGGGAGCGTTAGACAATGAGCAGTTCTTC.

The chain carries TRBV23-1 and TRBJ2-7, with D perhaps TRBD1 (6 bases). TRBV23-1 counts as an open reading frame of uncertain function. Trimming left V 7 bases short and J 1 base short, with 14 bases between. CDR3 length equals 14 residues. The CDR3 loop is CASTLRDTSYEQYF. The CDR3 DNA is TGCGCCAGCACCCTCCGGGACACGTCCTACGAGCAGTACTTC.

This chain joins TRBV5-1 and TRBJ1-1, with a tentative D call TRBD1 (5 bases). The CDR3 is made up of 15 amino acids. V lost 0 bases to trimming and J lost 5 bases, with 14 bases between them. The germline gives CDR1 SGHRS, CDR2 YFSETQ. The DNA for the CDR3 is TGCGCCAGCAGCTTGGTTGAAGGGGAGGGGACTGAAGCTTTCTTT. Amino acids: CASSLVEGEGTEAFF.

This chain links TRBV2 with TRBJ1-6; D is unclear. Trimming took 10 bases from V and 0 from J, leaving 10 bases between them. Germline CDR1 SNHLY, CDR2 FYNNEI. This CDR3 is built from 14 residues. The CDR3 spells CATPGSSYNSPLHF. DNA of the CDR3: TGTGCCACCCCGGGAAGCTCCTATAATTCACCCCTCCACTTT.

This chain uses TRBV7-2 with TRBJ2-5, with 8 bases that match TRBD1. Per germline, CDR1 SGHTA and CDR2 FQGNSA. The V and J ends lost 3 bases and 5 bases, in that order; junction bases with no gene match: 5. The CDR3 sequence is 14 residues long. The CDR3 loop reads CASSFQGAWETQYF. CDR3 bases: TGTGCCAGCAGCTTCCAGGGGGCTTGGGAGACCCAGTACTTC.

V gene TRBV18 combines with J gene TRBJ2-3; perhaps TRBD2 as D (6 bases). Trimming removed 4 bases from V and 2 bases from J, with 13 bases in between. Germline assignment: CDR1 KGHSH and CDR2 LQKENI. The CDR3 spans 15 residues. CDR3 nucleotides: TGTGCCAGCTCACTTACTCCGGGACTCACAGATACGCAGTATTTT. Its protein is CASSLTPGLTDTQYF.